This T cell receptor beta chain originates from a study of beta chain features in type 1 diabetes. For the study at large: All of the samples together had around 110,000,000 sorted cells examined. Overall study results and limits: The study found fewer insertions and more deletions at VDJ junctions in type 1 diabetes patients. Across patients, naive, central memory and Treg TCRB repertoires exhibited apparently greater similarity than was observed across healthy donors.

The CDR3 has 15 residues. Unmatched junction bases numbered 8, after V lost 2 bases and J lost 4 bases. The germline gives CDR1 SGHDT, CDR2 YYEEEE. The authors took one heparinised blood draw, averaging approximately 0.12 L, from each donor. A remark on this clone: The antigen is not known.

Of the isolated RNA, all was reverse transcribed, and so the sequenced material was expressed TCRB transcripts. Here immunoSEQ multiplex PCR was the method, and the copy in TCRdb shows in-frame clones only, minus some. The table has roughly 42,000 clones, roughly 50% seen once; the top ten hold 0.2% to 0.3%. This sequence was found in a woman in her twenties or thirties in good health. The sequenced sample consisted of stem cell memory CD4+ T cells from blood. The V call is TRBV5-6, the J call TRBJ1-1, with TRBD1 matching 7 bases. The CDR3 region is CASSFNRGRFTEAFF. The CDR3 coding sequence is TGTGCCAGCAGCTTCAACAGGGGCCGATTCACTGAAGCTTTCTTT.